The TCR beta chain under discussion was sequenced for a study of T-cell memory formation after mild COVID-19. Findings and caveats of the study: Clones shrinking from day 15 to 85 showed even CD4/CD8 mixes; later expanders tilted CD4+.

The CDR3 contains 14 residues. Germline CDR1 SEHNR, CDR2 FQNEAQ (reference sequence). V was shortened by 8 bases and J by 7 bases, with 20 bases between the two germline ends. Only a few counts were recorded for this clonotype. Antigen: not known. Each CDR3 protein is one row after TCRdb ran MiXCR on the 5' RACE reads. The sample lists around 300,000 distinct CDR3 sequences, roughly an eighth seen once, with roughly 21% in the top ten. Sample: PBMCs or a T cell subset sorted from them (not recorded which). The J gene is TRBJ2-5, the V gene TRBV7-9, with D tentatively TRBD1 (6 bases). The clonotype was recovered from a man between 18 and 35 years old who had mild COVID-19 (a few samples of this study predate the infection). Cell type and time point are not known. The CDR3 loop reads CASGEQGSLGTQYF. The DNA of the CDR3 is TGTGCCAGCGGCGAACAGGGATCCCTTGGGACCCAGTACTTC.